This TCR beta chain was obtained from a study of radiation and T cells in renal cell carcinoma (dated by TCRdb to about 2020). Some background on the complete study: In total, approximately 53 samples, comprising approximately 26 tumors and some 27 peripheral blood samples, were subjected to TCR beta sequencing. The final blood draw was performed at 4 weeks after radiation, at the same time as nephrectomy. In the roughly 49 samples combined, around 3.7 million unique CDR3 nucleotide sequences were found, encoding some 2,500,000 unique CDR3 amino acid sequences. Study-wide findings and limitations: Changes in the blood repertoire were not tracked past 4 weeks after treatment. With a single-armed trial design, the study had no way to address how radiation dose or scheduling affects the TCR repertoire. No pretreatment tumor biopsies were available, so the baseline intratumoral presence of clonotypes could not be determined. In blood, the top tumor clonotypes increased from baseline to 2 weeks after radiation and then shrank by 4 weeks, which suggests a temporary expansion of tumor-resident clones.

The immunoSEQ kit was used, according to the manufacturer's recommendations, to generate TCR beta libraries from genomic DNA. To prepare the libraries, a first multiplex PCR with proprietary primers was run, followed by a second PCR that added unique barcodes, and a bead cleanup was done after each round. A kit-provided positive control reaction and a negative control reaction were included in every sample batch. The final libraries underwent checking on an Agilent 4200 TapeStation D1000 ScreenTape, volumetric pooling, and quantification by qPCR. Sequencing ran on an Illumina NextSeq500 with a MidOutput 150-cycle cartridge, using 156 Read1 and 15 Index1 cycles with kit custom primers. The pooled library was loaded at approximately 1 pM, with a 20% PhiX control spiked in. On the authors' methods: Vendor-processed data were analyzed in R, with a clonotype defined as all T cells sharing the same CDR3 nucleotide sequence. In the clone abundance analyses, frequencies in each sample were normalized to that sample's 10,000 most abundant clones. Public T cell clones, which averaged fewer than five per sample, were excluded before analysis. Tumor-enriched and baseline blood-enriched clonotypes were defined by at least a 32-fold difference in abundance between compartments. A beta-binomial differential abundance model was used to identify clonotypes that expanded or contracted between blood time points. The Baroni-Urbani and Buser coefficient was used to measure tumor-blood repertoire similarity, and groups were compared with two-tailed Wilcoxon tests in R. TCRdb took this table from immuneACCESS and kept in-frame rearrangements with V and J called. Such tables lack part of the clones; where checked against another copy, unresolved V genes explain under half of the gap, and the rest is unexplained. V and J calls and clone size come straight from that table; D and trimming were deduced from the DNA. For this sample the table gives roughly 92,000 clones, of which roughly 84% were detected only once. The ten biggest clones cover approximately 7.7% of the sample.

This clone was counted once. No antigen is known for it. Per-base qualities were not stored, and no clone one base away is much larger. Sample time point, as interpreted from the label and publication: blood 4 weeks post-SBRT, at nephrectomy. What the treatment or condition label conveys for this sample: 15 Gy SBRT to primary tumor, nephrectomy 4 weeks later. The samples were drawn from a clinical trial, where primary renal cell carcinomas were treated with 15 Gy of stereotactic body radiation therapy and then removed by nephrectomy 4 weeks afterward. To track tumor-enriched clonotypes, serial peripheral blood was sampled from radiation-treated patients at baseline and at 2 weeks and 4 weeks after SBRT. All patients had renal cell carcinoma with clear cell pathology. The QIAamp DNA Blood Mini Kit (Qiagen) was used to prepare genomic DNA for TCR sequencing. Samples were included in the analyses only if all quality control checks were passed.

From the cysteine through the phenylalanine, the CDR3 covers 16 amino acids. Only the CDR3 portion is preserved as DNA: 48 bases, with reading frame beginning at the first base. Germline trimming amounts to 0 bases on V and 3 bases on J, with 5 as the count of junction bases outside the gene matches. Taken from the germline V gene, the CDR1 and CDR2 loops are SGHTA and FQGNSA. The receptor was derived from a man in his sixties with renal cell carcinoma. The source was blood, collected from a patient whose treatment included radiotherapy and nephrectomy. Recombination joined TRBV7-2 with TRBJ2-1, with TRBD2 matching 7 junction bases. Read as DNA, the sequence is TGTGCCAGCAGCTTAGCGACTAGCCACTACTACAATGAGCAGTTCTTC. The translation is CASSLATSHYYNEQFF.